This T cell receptor beta chain was sequenced for a study of regulatory T cells in long-lasting Graves disease. Study conclusions and caveats: Persistent disease showed a preference for TRBV28, TRBJ1-2 and TRBJ2-5.

Relying on iRepertoire HTBI primers and Arm-PCR of CDR3 regions, the team built TCR beta libraries. TCRdb reprocessed the multiplex PCR reads with MiXCR, giving one entry per CDR3 protein. Counted here are 400,000 to 500,000 distinct CDR3 sequences, roughly 15% occurring once; the ten biggest clones make up under 9%. The V and J ends lost 5 bases and 4 bases, in that order; junction bases with no gene match: 3. This CDR3 is 14 amino acids long. In germline, CDR1 is MGHRA, CDR2 YSYEKL. To note about this clonotype: Its target is not known.

Time point meaning: newly diagnosed GD, antithyroid drugs for less than 3 months. RNA from PBMCs was the source of the TCR library. These sequences were also reported in another study, on T cells in Graves' hyperthyroidism and ophthalmopathy.

The chain couples TRBV4-1 to TRBJ1-5, with 9 bases aligning to TRBD1. The sample in question was peripheral blood mononuclear cells (PBMCs), obtained at new diagnosis, from a patient treated with antithyroid drugs. This sequence originates from a woman aged 40-49 years with Graves disease. The CDR3 loop reads CASSWTGVNQPQHF. The CDR3 coding sequence is TGCGCCAGCAGCTGGACAGGGGTAAATCAGCCCCAGCATTTT.